The 23 T cell receptor beta chains reported below all come from one sample, sequenced in a study of T cell repertoires in cytomegalovirus infection. TCRdb re-analysed the reads in MiXCR, keeping a single row per CDR3 protein. The data contain around 900,000 distinct CDR3 sequences, 31% of them singletons. The antigens of these receptors remain unknown. The sample here was cultured CD8+ T cells from PBMCs, taken from culture after CMV antigen stimulation. These TCRs come from a human donor in good health (CMV status not recorded). Some clones in this sample may be carry-over from other donors' samples.

This chain's CDR3 is CASSLNLRTSGVPYQETQYF. CDR3 sequence (DNA): TGTGCCAGCAGCTTAAATTTGAGGACTAGCGGGGTACCGTACCAAGAGACCCAGTACTTC. The chain links TRBV11-2 to TRBJ2-5, with 12 bases that match TRBD2. The V and J ends lost 2 bases and 0 bases, in that order; junction bases with no gene match: 13. The germline CDR1 and CDR2 sequences are SGHAT and FQNNGV. The CDR3 totals 20 residues.

The CDR3 sequence: CASSQAGGSYEQYV. CDR3 nucleotides: TGCGCCAGCAGCCAAGCCGGGGGTTCCTACGAGCAGTACGTC. The V call is TRBV4-1, the J call TRBJ2-7; D might be TRBD2 (6 bases). Germline V gene lookup returns CDR1 MGHRA and CDR2 YSYEKL. V lost 1 base and J lost 1, with 8 bases in between. CDR3 length equals 14 residues.

V and J are TRBV2 and TRBJ2-3; D not certain. CDR1 is SNHLY, CDR2 FYNNEI, per germline. The length of the CDR3 is 11 residues. The V end was cut by 10 bases, the J end by 4 bases, with 9 bases between. The CDR3 protein is CATHSSDTQYF. The CDR3 nucleotides read TGTGCCACCCACTCGTCAGATACGCAGTATTTT.

The genes are TRBV27 and TRBJ2-5, with 9 nucleotides matching TRBD1. Unmatched junction bases numbered 8, after V lost 2 bases and J lost 4 bases. Germline CDR1 reads MNHEY; CDR2 reads SMNVEV (reference sequence). This CDR3 contains 16 residues. The CDR3 nucleotides are TGTGCCAGCAGTTTAAGTTACAGGGGGCATGGAGAGACCCAGTACTTC. It translates to CASSLSYRGHGETQYF.

The chain is built from TRBV19 and TRBJ2-7; TRBD1 agrees at 8 bases. This CDR3 contains 17 residues. Trimming removed 5 bases from V and 5 bases from J; junction bases left unmatched: 17. Germline V gene lookup returns CDR1 LNHDA and CDR2 SQIVND (reference sequence). Written as DNA, the CDR3 is TGTGCCAGTAGTCCGGGACAGGTTGCATTATCCAGGGACGAGCAGTACTTC. This gives the protein CASSPGQVALSRDEQYF.

There are a few counts of this clonotype. The gene calls are TRBV19 and TRBJ1-4, with 8 positions matching TRBD1. The CDR3 is 14 amino acids. The ends lost 8 bases at V and 8 bases at J; junction bases unmatched: 10. Germline lookup yields CDR1 LNHDA and CDR2 SQIVND (reference sequence). The CDR3 DNA sequence: TGTGCCAGTTCCTGGACAGGGAGAGGCGAAAAACTGTTTTTT. Amino acid sequence: CASSWTGRGEKLFF.

The table lists this clonotype with a few counts. The chain employs TRBV4-1 and TRBJ1-1; D call uncertain. This CDR3 comprises 15 residues. Trimming stripped 0 bases from V and 0 bases from J, with 8 bases between. Looked up from germline, CDR1 is MGHRA and CDR2 is YSYEKL. The CDR3 sequence: CASSQEERVNTEAFF. As DNA, the CDR3 is TGCGCCAGCAGCCAAGAAGAAAGGGTGAACACTGAAGCTTTCTTT.

V is TRBV27 and J is TRBJ1-6, with 9 bases aligning to TRBD1. The CDR3 has 14 residues. After removal of 6 bases from V and 10 bases from J, the junction contained 7 bases not matched to a gene. The germline V gene has CDR1 MNHEY and CDR2 SMNVEV (reference sequence). The CDR3 DNA sequence: TGTGCCAGCAGCACCGGGACAGGGCAATCACCCCTCCACTTT. The encoded protein is CASSTGTGQSPLHF.

This clonotype was seen at least ten times. The DNA of the CDR3 is TGTGCCAGCAGTGAATTCAGGACCACAGATACGCAGTATTTT. As protein: CASSEFRTTDTQYF. The chain uses TRBV6-1 and TRBJ2-3; D gene unclear. This CDR3 has 14 residues. The germline V gene encodes CDR1 MNHNS and CDR2 SASEGT. V shed 2 bases and J shed 2 bases, with 8 bases lying between them.

The sample holds many counts of this clonotype. The gene calls are TRBV7-6 and TRBJ1-5; a weak D match, TRBD1 (5 bases). From germline, CDR1 is SGHVS and CDR2 FNYEAQ. The CDR3 has 15 amino acids. V shed 5 bases and J shed 1 base, with 12 bases lying between them. The CDR3 DNA follows: TGTGCCAGCAGCGCAGGGTTTCTGAGCAATCAGCCCCAGCATTTT. Protein: CASSAGFLSNQPQHF.

Regarding this clonotype: The junction departs from the called germline gene at one end, perhaps through a read error. The chain combines TRBV7-6 with TRBJ2-7; D unclear. The CDR3 has 13 amino acids. In germline, CDR1 is SGHVS, CDR2 FNYEAQ. The CDR3 DNA is TGTGTCAGCAGCTTTGATGGGTCCTACGAGCAGTACTTC. It yields the protein CVSSFDGSYEQYF.

Worth noting for this clonotype: Just one base apart from a much larger clone, this may be a read error. The missing conserved phenylalanine or tryptophan at the end of this CDR3 makes a read error likely. This chain connects TRBV7-6 to TRBJ2-3; the match to TRBD2 covers 7 bases. The CDR3 has 19 residues. Losses at the gene ends were 1 base for V and 10 bases for J; bases not matched to a gene: 23. CDR1 is SGHVS and CDR2 is FNYEAQ in the germline V gene. DNA of the CDR3: TGTGCCAGCAGCTTAGATCCCACTAAAGTCGAGACGGGGGGTCACTCGCAGTATCTT. Translated: CASSLDPTKVETGGHSQYL.

This clonotype was recorded many times. This chain uses TRBV12-3 or TRBV12-4 with TRBJ1-5, with D maybe TRBD1 (5 bases). The germline V and J ends were trimmed by 4 bases and 0 bases, with 10 bases remaining between them. The CDR3 is 15 amino acids. CDR3 DNA sequence: TGTGCCAGCAGTTGGGACGGTAATAGCAATCAGCCCCAGCATTTT. Translated: CASSWDGNSNQPQHF.

This clonotype was recorded a few times. The chain is built from TRBV24-1 and TRBJ2-3, with 8 bases lining up with TRBD2. The junction had 11 bases not matched to a gene; V was cut back by 4 bases and J by 0 bases. The germline gives CDR1 KGHDR, CDR2 SFDVKD. The CDR3 spans 18 residues. The CDR3 is CATSDSGLGPSSTDTQYF. For the CDR3, the DNA is TGTGCCACCAGTGACTCGGGACTAGGACCCAGTAGCACAGATACGCAGTATTTT.

This clonotype has more than one count but fewer than ten. CDR3 sequence (DNA): TGTGCCAGCAAGGTCTCAGGGGAAAAACTGTTTTTT. Protein sequence: CASKVSGEKLFF. The chain employs TRBV5-6 and TRBJ1-4; tentatively, D is TRBD1 (5 bases). V was cut by 6 bases and J by 8 bases, with 11 bases left in between. Germline lookup yields CDR1 SGHDT and CDR2 YYEEEE. The CDR3 has 12 amino acids.

The gene calls are TRBV7-3 and TRBJ2-1; 7 bases align to TRBD1. The CDR3 loop spans 16 amino acids. Germline trimming cut 0 bases from V and 7 bases from J; bases unmatched to any gene: 9. The germline gives CDR1 SGHTA, CDR2 FQGTGA. Written as DNA, the CDR3 is TGTGCCAGCAGCTTAACCCCGGGACAGAGCCTGAATGAGCAGTTCTTC. It codes for CASSLTPGQSLNEQFF.

This clonotype was detected only a few times. The J gene is TRBJ1-2, the V gene TRBV2, with D uncertain. The CDR3 length is 13 residues. Trimming pared 11 bases from V and 1 base from J, leaving 14 bases between. From germline, CDR1 is SNHLY and CDR2 FYNNEI. The CDR3 nucleotides read TGTGCCCCCGCCCGCTACAATAACTATGGCTACACCTTC. The encoded protein is CAPARYNNYGYTF.

This clonotype has just a few counts. This chain links TRBV11-2 with TRBJ1-2; a possible D gene is TRBD1 (5 bases). From germline, CDR1 is SGHAT and CDR2 FQNNGV. There are 14 residues in the CDR3. V lost 5 bases to trimming and J lost 7 bases, with 17 bases between them. The CDR3 sequence is CASSPVDIKFGYTF. CDR3 coding DNA: TGTGCCAGCAGCCCAGTGGACATAAAGTTTGGCTACACCTTC.

The sample holds many counts of this clonotype. This chain joins TRBV7-2 and TRBJ2-3, with TRBD1 matching over 8 bases. CDR3 length: 13 amino acids. Germline lookup yields CDR1 SGHTA and CDR2 FQGNSA. J gave up 6 bases and V 4 bases, and 3 bases lay outside the gene matches. CDR3 sequence: CASSWQGADTQYF. CDR3 in DNA: TGTGCCAGCAGCTGGCAGGGGGCGGATACGCAGTATTTT. Drawing the rest from reference TRBV7-2 and TRBJ2-3, the complete variable domain is GAGVSQSPSNKVTEKGKDVELRCDPISGHTALYWYRQSLGQGLEFLIYFQGNSAPDKSGLPSDRFSAERTGGSVSTLTIQRTQQEDSAVYLCASSWQGADTQYFGPGTRLTVL.

This clonotype has a count of ten or more. V is TRBV6-1 and J is TRBJ1-2; D uncertain. This CDR3 contains 13 residues. CDR1 MNHNS and CDR2 SASEGT come from the germline V gene. V dropped 5 bases and J dropped 6 bases, with 13 bases sitting between them. CDR3 DNA sequence: TGTGCCAGCAGTCTTCGCCCCCAACATGGCTACACCTTC. This codes for CASSLRPQHGYTF.

This chain links TRBV6-2 or TRBV6-3 with TRBJ2-2; no firm D call. This CDR3 spans 12 amino acids. V gave up 8 bases and J gave up 6 bases, with 10 bases separating them. Germline loops: CDR1 MNHEY, CDR2 SVGEGT. The CDR3 DNA follows: TGTGCCAGCCACGTCCCCGCCGGGGAGCTGTTTTTT. Protein: CASHVPAGELFF.

This sequence joins TRBV6-1 and TRBJ1-2; possibly TRBD1 for D (6 bases). The CDR3 totals 13 residues. Germline assignment: CDR1 MNHNS and CDR2 SASEGT. Trimming pared 3 bases from V and 7 bases from J, leaving 12 bases between. The CDR3 region is CASSEPTGTGYTF. The CDR3 DNA reads TGTGCCAGCAGTGAGCCCACAGGGACTGGCTACACCTTC.

The chain employs TRBV11-2 and TRBJ2-2; D not certain. With 4 bases removed from V and 6 bases from J, the gap between germline ends came to 15 bases. CDR1 is SGHAT and CDR2 is FQNNGV in the germline V gene. The CDR3 totals 15 residues. Written as DNA, the CDR3 is TGTGCCAGCAGCTACCGGGCGGCGAATTCCGGGGAGCTGTTTTTT. This codes for CASSYRAANSGELFF.